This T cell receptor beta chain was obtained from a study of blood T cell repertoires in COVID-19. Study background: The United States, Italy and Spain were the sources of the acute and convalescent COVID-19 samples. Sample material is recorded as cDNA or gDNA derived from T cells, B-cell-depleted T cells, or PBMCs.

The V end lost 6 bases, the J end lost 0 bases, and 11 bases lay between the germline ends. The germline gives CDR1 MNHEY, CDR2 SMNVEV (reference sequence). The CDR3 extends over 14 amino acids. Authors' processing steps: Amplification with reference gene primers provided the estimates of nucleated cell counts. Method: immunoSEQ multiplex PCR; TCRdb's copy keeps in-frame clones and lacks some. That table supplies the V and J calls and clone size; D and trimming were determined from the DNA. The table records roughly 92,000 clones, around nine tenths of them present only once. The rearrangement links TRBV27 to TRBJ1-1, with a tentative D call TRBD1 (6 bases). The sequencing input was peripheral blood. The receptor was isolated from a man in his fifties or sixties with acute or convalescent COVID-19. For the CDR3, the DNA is TGTGCCAGCAGAGGGGGGGCCCTGAACACTGAAGCTTTCTTT. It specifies CASRGGALNTEAFF.